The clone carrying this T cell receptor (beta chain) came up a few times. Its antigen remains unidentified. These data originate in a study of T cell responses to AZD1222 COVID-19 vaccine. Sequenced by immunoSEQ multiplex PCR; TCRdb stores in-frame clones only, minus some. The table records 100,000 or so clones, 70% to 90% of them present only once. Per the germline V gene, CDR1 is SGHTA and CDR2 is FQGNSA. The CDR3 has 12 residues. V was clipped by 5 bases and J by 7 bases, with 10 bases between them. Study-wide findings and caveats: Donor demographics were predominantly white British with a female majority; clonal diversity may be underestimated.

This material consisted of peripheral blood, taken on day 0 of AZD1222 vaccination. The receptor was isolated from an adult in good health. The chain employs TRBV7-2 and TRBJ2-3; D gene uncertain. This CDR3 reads CASSEKANTQYF. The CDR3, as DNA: TGTGCCAGCAGCGAAAAGGCGAATACGCAGTATTTT.